The next 26 T cell receptor beta chains were all read from a single sample in a study of T cell responses to AZD1222 COVID-19 vaccine. Only in-frame clones appear in the TCRdb table, and some are missing; sequencing was by immunoSEQ multiplex PCR. Counted here are 150,000 to 250,000 clones, 91% occurring once; the ten biggest clones make up roughly 3.5%. The starting material was peripheral blood, obtained 28 days after the second AZD1222 dose. The receptors come from an adult who received the AZD1222 COVID-19 vaccine.

The chain joins TRBV14 to TRBJ2-3; maybe TRBD2 (6 bases). Trimming took off 4 bases at V and 0 bases at J, with 17 bases between the two ends. The CDR3 loop spans 17 amino acids. Germline-derived CDR1 and CDR2 are SGHDN and FVKESK. DNA for the CDR3: TGTGCCAGCAGCCCGGGTTTCAGGACTACCAGCACAGATACGCAGTATTTT. Translating gives CASSPGFRTTSTDTQYF.

The chain joins TRBV5-1 to TRBJ2-7, with TRBD2 identical over 11 bases. The CDR3 contains 17 residues. V was clipped by 0 bases and J by 6 bases; unmatched bases: 11. The germline CDR1 and CDR2 sequences are SGHRS and YFSETQ. In DNA form, the CDR3 reads TGCGCCAGCAGCTTGGCCACTAGCGGGAGTTTTAGTCGCGAGCAGTACTTC. Translation: CASSLATSGSFSREQYF.

This clone was counted between two and nine times. The V call is TRBV19, the J call TRBJ1-1; 8 nucleotides agree with TRBD1. The trim removed 2 bases at V and 7 bases at J, leaving 6 bases unmatched. The CDR3 loop spans 14 amino acids. CDR1 and CDR2 (germline): LNHDA, SQIVND (reference sequence). Here the CDR3 reads CASSIWQGAGEAFF. The CDR3 nucleotides are TGTGCCAGTAGTATATGGCAGGGGGCAGGTGAAGCTTTCTTT.

The chain is built from TRBV6-5 and TRBJ2-3, with 10 positions matching TRBD2. Germline V CDR1 and CDR2: MNHEY, SVGAGI. Trimming at V came to 7 bases and at J to 0 bases, leaving 1 base not matched to a gene. This CDR3 is built from 14 residues. The CDR3 loop is CASKTSGSTDTQYF. The DNA of the CDR3 is TGTGCCAGCAAGACTAGCGGGAGCACAGATACGCAGTATTTT.

This clone came up once. V is TRBV6-5 and J is TRBJ2-1; D not resolved. V lost 6 bases, J lost 8 bases, and 14 bases lay in between. The CDR3 loop spans 13 amino acids. Germline-derived CDR1 and CDR2 are MNHEY and SVGAGI. DNA for the CDR3: TGTGCCAGCAGGGCCTCCCTGTCCTATGAGCAGTTCTTC. Protein sequence: CASRASLSYEQFF.

The J gene is TRBJ1-2, the V gene TRBV30; weak D call: TRBD1 (5 bases). Germline CDR1 and CDR2: GTSNPN and SVGIG (reference sequence). V was clipped by 2 bases and J by 7 bases, with 11 bases between them. CDR3 length equals 12 residues. CDR3 region: CAWSPGIGGYTF. The CDR3 DNA reads as TGTGCCTGGAGTCCAGGGATTGGTGGCTACACCTTC. The variable domain in full, completed from reference TRBV30 and TRBJ1-2, reads SQTIHQWPATLVQPVGSPLSLECTVEGTSNPNLYWYRQAAGRGLQLLFYSVGIGQISSEVPQNLSASRPQDRQFILSSKKLLLSDSGFYLCAWSPGIGGYTFGSGTRLTVV.

CDR3 protein: CASSLKAPETQYF. CDR3 in DNA: TGTGCCAGCAGCTTGAAGGCTCCAGAGACCCAGTACTTC. The chain recombines TRBV5-4 with TRBJ2-5; D is uncertain. Per the germline V gene, CDR1 is SGHNT and CDR2 is YYREEE (reference sequence). Trimming shortened V by 1 base and J by 4 bases, and 8 bases separated the two germline ends. The CDR3 is made up of 13 amino acids.

The genes are TRBV28 and TRBJ1-1; D may be TRBD1 (6 bases). Germline loops: CDR1 MDHEN, CDR2 SYDVKM. Trimming took off 3 bases at V and 0 bases at J, with 17 bases between the two ends. The CDR3 has 17 amino acids. This CDR3 is CASSLMGGLKLNTEAFF. The CDR3 nucleotides read TGTGCCAGCAGTTTGATGGGGGGGCTAAAGCTGAACACTGAAGCTTTCTTT.

The chain combines TRBV3-1 (or the pseudogene TRBV3-2) with TRBJ2-3; a weak D match, TRBD2 (5 bases). The V end was cut by 4 bases, the J end by 2 bases, with 13 bases between. CDR3 length: 15 amino acids. Germline loops: CDR1 LGHDT, CDR2 YNNKEL (reference sequence). The CDR3 coding sequence is TGTGCCAGCAGCCCTGGGCTAGCTGTCACAGATACGCAGTATTTT. Translation: CASSPGLAVTDTQYF.

In DNA, the CDR3 is TGTGCCAGCAGCCAAGATTTAAGCCGGTCCACAGATACGCAGTATTTT. Its protein product is CASSQDLSRSTDTQYF. The gene calls are TRBV3-1 (or the pseudogene TRBV3-2) and TRBJ2-3, with no clear D. Germline values: CDR1 LGHDT, CDR2 YNNKEL (reference sequence). Trimming removed 0 bases from V and 2 bases from J, with 12 bases in between. This CDR3 has 16 amino acids.

This rearrangement joins TRBV2 to TRBJ2-1; 14 bases line up with TRBD2. Germline assignment: CDR1 SNHLY and CDR2 FYNNEI. V trimming: 5 bases; J trimming: 7 bases; junction bases outside the gene matches: 7. The CDR3 is 16 residues long. In nucleotides, the CDR3 is TGTGCCAGCAGTAGACTAGCGGGAGGGCCTAGGAATGAGCAGTTCTTC. Encoded protein: CASSRLAGGPRNEQFF.

The chain links TRBV18 to TRBJ1-1; 7 bases are a match to TRBD1. Germline assignment: CDR1 KGHSH and CDR2 LQKENI. Trimming cost V 0 bases and J 1 base; bases outside gene matches: 5. CDR3 length: 16 amino acids. The CDR3 loop reads CASSPPTRTGNTEAFF. The CDR3 nucleotides are TGTGCCAGCTCACCACCGACAAGGACAGGGAACACTGAAGCTTTCTTT.

The chain recombines TRBV6-2 or TRBV6-3 with TRBJ2-2; a weak D match, TRBD1 (5 bases). Germline CDR1 and CDR2: MNHEY and SVGEGT. The V and J ends lost 4 bases and 0 bases respectively, with 6 bases between them. CDR3 length equals 14 residues. This chain's CDR3 is CASSWGANTGELFF. For the CDR3, the DNA is TGTGCCAGCAGTTGGGGCGCGAACACCGGGGAGCTGTTTTTT.

The rearrangement links TRBV30 to TRBJ1-1, with D maybe TRBD1 (6 bases). With 4 bases removed from V and 6 bases from J, the gap between germline ends came to 18 bases. CDR1 is GTSNPN, CDR2 SVGIG, per germline (reference sequence). This CDR3 is built from 14 residues. This chain's CDR3 is CAWITVGGGAEAFF. The CDR3 region has the DNA TGTGCCTGGATAACGGTGGGGGGCGGCGCTGAAGCTTTCTTT.

This chain links TRBV5-1 with TRBJ1-2; the D is unclear. The CDR3 is made up of 15 amino acids. The germline CDR1 and CDR2 sequences are SGHRS and YFSETQ. V lost 0 bases and J 1 base, leaving 10 bases between the germline ends. The CDR3 nucleotides read TGCGCCAGCAGCTTGGGACACGGAGGTAACTATGGCTACACCTTC. This translates into CASSLGHGGNYGYTF.

The chain carries TRBV2 and TRBJ1-5; 8 nucleotides align to TRBD1. The junction had 2 bases not matched to a gene; V was cut back by 6 bases and J by 4 bases. Per germline, CDR1 SNHLY and CDR2 FYNNEI. The CDR3 extends over 13 amino acids. Here the CDR3 DNA reads TGTGCCAGCAGGAGACAGGGGAATCAGCCCCAGCATTTT. It encodes CASRRQGNQPQHF.

The rearrangement uses TRBV18 and TRBJ2-2, with 14 bases lining up with TRBD2. V shed 1 base, J shed 2 bases, and the junction held 3 bases outside the gene matches. The CDR3 extends over 18 amino acids. Per germline, CDR1 KGHSH and CDR2 LQKENI. The CDR3 spells CASSPRLAGGFNTGELFF. The CDR3 nucleotides read TGTGCCAGCTCACCACGACTAGCGGGAGGGTTTAACACCGGGGAGCTGTTTTTT.

The rearrangement links TRBV5-1 to TRBJ2-3; 10 nucleotides match TRBD1. The ends lost 5 bases at V and 3 bases at J; junction bases unmatched: 3. The CDR3 length is 14 residues. CDR1 and CDR2 (germline): SGHRS, YFSETQ. Written as DNA, the CDR3 is TGCGCCAGCAGTTGGGACAGGGGAACAGATACGCAGTATTTT. As protein: CASSWDRGTDTQYF.

The chain joins TRBV4-2 to TRBJ2-7; 7 positions agree with TRBD2. Germline CDR1 LGHNA, CDR2 YNFKEQ. V was pared by 0 bases and J by 7 bases, with 15 bases of the junction left unmatched. The CDR3 spans 17 residues. The CDR3 sequence is CASSQDWIVGGYLEQYF. As DNA, the CDR3 is TGTGCCAGCAGCCAAGACTGGATAGTCGGGGGGTACCTTGAGCAGTACTTC.

This clone has just one count. The chain couples TRBV5-8 to TRBJ1-1; TRBD1 might be the D (5 bases). This CDR3 is built from 15 residues. V was clipped by 3 bases and J by 3 bases, with 15 bases between them. Germline values: CDR1 SGHTS, CDR2 YDEGEE. This chain's CDR3 is CASSYSAGYDTEAFF. The CDR3 nucleotides are TGTGCCAGCAGCTATTCGGCAGGGTACGACACTGAAGCTTTCTTT.

With respect to this clone: Sequence at one end of the junction differs from germline and may be a read error. V is TRBV3-1 (or the pseudogene TRBV3-2) and J is TRBJ2-1; D gene ambiguous. The V gene's germline CDR1 is LGHDT and CDR2 YNNKEL (reference sequence). This CDR3 region has 17 residues. CDR3 nucleotide sequence: TGTGCCTGCAGCCAACGCAGCCCATCCATTCTTTACAATGAGCAGTTCTTC. Its protein is CACSQRSPSILYNEQFF.

The V gene is TRBV11-1, the J gene TRBJ2-1; D may match TRBD1 or TRBD2 (5 bases each). Between the trimmed V and J ends, which lost 5 bases and 3 bases, there was a span of 17 bases. CDR1 SGHAT and CDR2 FQDESV come from the germline V gene (reference sequence). The CDR3 totals 16 residues. CDR3 nucleotides: TGTGCCAGCAGCGTACGTGTGGGGGAGATCTACAATGAGCAGTTCTTC. Encoded protein: CASSVRVGEIYNEQFF.

The chain couples TRBV14 to TRBJ2-1, with D possibly being TRBD1 or TRBD2 (6 bases each). Germline V gene lookup returns CDR1 SGHDN and CDR2 FVKESK. The ends were cut back, 8 bases at V and 3 bases at J, with 20 bases in the middle. This CDR3 comprises 16 residues. CDR3 residues: CASRPSRGANYNEQFF. CDR3 nucleotide sequence: TGTGCCAGCCGCCCCTCGAGGGGGGCCAACTACAATGAGCAGTTCTTC.

The chain is built from TRBV28 and TRBJ1-5; no clear D. The CDR3 covers 12 residues. Between the trimmed V and J ends, which lost 3 bases and 6 bases, there was a span of 6 bases. CDR1 and CDR2 from the germline V gene are MDHEN and SYDVKM. In DNA form, the CDR3 reads TGTGCCAGCAGTTTTCCCATTCAGCCCCAGCATTTT. Amino acid sequence: CASSFPIQPQHF.

The chain has TRBV29-1 and TRBJ2-1, with D possibly being TRBD1 or TRBD2 (6 bases each). The germline V gene has CDR1 SQVTM and CDR2 ANQGSEA. The length of the CDR3 is 11 residues. The V end lost 3 bases, the J end lost 9 bases, and 9 bases lay between the germline ends. CDR3 loop: CSVDRGGEQFF. The CDR3 bases are TGCAGCGTTGACAGGGGAGGTGAGCAGTTCTTC.

The rearrangement uses TRBV18 and TRBJ2-5; D is perhaps TRBD1 or TRBD2 (5 bases each). There are 13 residues in the CDR3. The V gene's germline CDR1 is KGHSH and CDR2 LQKENI. Trimming shortened V by 1 base and J by 2 bases, and 5 bases separated the two germline ends. The CDR3 loop reads CASSPRGQETQYF. DNA of the CDR3: TGTGCCAGCTCACCACGGGGGCAAGAGACCCAGTACTTC.